This is a list of T cell receptor beta chains from one sample in a study of T cells in Graves' hyperthyroidism and ophthalmopathy. TCRdb fed the multiplex PCR reads into MiXCR, producing one record per CDR3 protein. The sample lists roughly 510,000 distinct CDR3 sequences, approximately 48% occurring once. The sample taken for sequencing was peripheral blood or thyroid tissue (not recorded which). Receptors originate from an adult woman with Graves' disease, either hyperthyroidism or ophthalmopathy (not recorded which). CDR3s include the opening cysteine and the closing phenylalanine or tryptophan. Each record gives: CDR3 DNA, CDR3 protein, J gene, V gene, D gene, clone size. D genes are given only for firm matches. For some rows the clone size is stated as once, few or many, or as a class when expanded; others skip it.

cdr3_nt: TGCAGCGTTGTCTACAGGGGATTCTACAATGAGCAGTTCTTC
cdr3_aa: CSVVYRGFYNEQFF
j_call: TRBJ2-1
v_call: TRBV29-1
d_call: TRBD1
clone_size: .

cdr3_nt: TGCAGCACCGGAGGCCTAGCGGGGGTATCCACAGATACGCAGTATTTT
cdr3_aa: CSTGGLAGVSTDTQYF
j_call: TRBJ2-3
v_call: TRBV29-1
d_call: TRBD2
clone_size: few

cdr3_nt: TGTGCCAGCAGTGAATGGGCAAATAATTCACCCCTCCACTTT
cdr3_aa: CASSEWANNSPLHF
j_call: TRBJ1-6
v_call: TRBV25-1
d_call: .
clone_size: .

cdr3_nt: TGTGCCAGCAGCCCCGGGACTAGCGGGATGGTAGTCACAGATACGCAGTATTTT
cdr3_aa: CASSPGTSGMVVTDTQYF
j_call: TRBJ2-3
v_call: TRBV7-3
d_call: TRBD2
clone_size: .

cdr3_nt: TGTGCCAGCAGCTCCGGGACGGTCAACGTCCTGACTTTC
cdr3_aa: CASSSGTVNVLTF
j_call: TRBJ2-6
v_call: TRBV7-9
d_call: .
clone_size: .

cdr3_nt: TGTGCCAGCAGTTCAGGACAGGGGGCGTACGAGCAGTACTTC
cdr3_aa: CASSSGQGAYEQYF
j_call: TRBJ2-7
v_call: TRBV6-5
d_call: TRBD1
clone_size: many

cdr3_nt: TGTGCCAGCAGTTCCCCTGGGGGACAGGGGACAGGAAAACTGTTTTTT
cdr3_aa: CASSSPGGQGTGKLFF
j_call: TRBJ1-4
v_call: TRBV6-5
d_call: TRBD1
clone_size: few

cdr3_nt: TGTGCCAGCAGCTCCGGTCCTCCCGGGGAGCTAGATACGCAGTATTTT
cdr3_aa: CASSSGPPGELDTQYF
j_call: TRBJ2-3
v_call: TRBV7-9
d_call: .
clone_size: .

cdr3_nt: TGTGCCAGCAGCCAAGATCGCGTCGGGGAGCTGTTTTTT
cdr3_aa: CASSQDRVGELFF
j_call: TRBJ2-2
v_call: TRBV14
d_call: .
clone_size: many

cdr3_nt: TGTGCCATCAGAATGACAGGGGGATACCAAGAGACCCAGTACTTC
cdr3_aa: CAIRMTGGYQETQYF
j_call: TRBJ2-5
v_call: TRBV10-3
d_call: TRBD1
clone_size: .

cdr3_nt: TGCAGTGCTAGCACGTCCGGGACTAGCGAAACCGAGCATTTT
cdr3_aa: CSASTSGTSETEHF
j_call: TRBJ1-5
v_call: TRBV20-1
d_call: .
clone_size: .

cdr3_nt: TGTGCCATCAGTGGCCCCCGCCGGGACGAGCAGTACTTC
cdr3_aa: CAISGPRRDEQYF
j_call: TRBJ2-7
v_call: TRBV10-3
d_call: .
clone_size: few

cdr3_nt: TGCAGCGTTGATTTGTTTGAGGGGCGTAACTATGGCTACACCTTC
cdr3_aa: CSVDLFEGRNYGYTF
j_call: TRBJ1-2
v_call: TRBV29-1
d_call: .
clone_size: .

cdr3_nt: TGCGCCAGCAGCCAACAATGGACAGCCTATCAGCCCCAGCATTTT
cdr3_aa: CASSQQWTAYQPQHF
j_call: TRBJ1-5
v_call: TRBV7-9
d_call: .
clone_size: once

cdr3_nt: TGTGCCAGCAGCCCCCGGACTAGCCCCTACGAGCAGTACTTC
cdr3_aa: CASSPRTSPYEQYF
j_call: TRBJ2-7
v_call: TRBV7-9
d_call: TRBD2
clone_size: many

cdr3_nt: TGTGCCAGCAGCTGGACAGGGAGGTTCGATCAGCCCCAGCATTTT
cdr3_aa: CASSWTGRFDQPQHF
j_call: TRBJ1-5
v_call: TRBV5-5
d_call: TRBD1
clone_size: .

cdr3_nt: TGCAGTGCTACCGTCCGGGACGATGGCTACACCTTC
cdr3_aa: CSATVRDDGYTF
j_call: TRBJ1-2
v_call: TRBV20-1
d_call: .
clone_size: .

cdr3_nt: TGTGCCAGCAGCCCTCGGCGGAATAGCGGTCAGCCCCAGCATTTT
cdr3_aa: CASSPRRNSGQPQHF
j_call: TRBJ1-5
v_call: TRBV7-2
d_call: .
clone_size: .

cdr3_nt: TGTGCCAGTAGTGACCAGGACAGGGCTGGTTACACCATATATTTT
cdr3_aa: CASSDQDRAGYTIYF
j_call: TRBJ1-3
v_call: TRBV19
d_call: TRBD1
clone_size: .

cdr3_nt: TGTGCCAGCTCACCACCTGGATTGGGGCTTACTAACTATGGCTACACCTTC
cdr3_aa: CASSPPGLGLTNYGYTF
j_call: TRBJ1-2
v_call: TRBV7-2
d_call: .
clone_size: .

cdr3_nt: TGCAGTGCTAGGGGATACGCGGGACGGAACTCCTACGAGCAGTACTTC
cdr3_aa: CSARGYAGRNSYEQYF
j_call: TRBJ2-7
v_call: TRBV20-1
d_call: .
clone_size: .

cdr3_nt: TGCAGTGCTAGAGAGGGCAGCTCCTCTGGGGCCAACGTCCTGACTTTC
cdr3_aa: CSAREGSSSGANVLTF
j_call: TRBJ2-6
v_call: TRBV20-1
d_call: .
clone_size: many

cdr3_nt: TGTGCCAGCAGCTTCGAATCAGGCAGCGGTCAAGAGACCCAGTACTTC
cdr3_aa: CASSFESGSGQETQYF
j_call: TRBJ2-5
v_call: TRBV7-9
d_call: .
clone_size: many

cdr3_nt: TGTGCCAGCAGCTTGTACCCAGAGCATGGCTACACCTTC
cdr3_aa: CASSLYPEHGYTF
j_call: TRBJ1-2
v_call: TRBV5-6
d_call: .
clone_size: few

cdr3_nt: TGTGCCACAGGGACAGCGCTTGAAGCTTTCTTT
cdr3_aa: CATGTALEAFF
j_call: TRBJ1-1
v_call: TRBV10-3
d_call: TRBD1
clone_size: .

cdr3_nt: TGTGCCTGGAGTGTCAGAGGGGGTAAGGAGAAAGCTTTCTTT
cdr3_aa: CAWSVRGGKEKAFF
j_call: TRBJ1-1
v_call: TRBV30
d_call: .
clone_size: few

cdr3_nt: TGCAGCGTTTTATCCCGGGGGGAGAGTGGAAAACTGTTTTTT
cdr3_aa: CSVLSRGESGKLFF
j_call: TRBJ1-4
v_call: TRBV29-1
d_call: .
clone_size: .

cdr3_nt: TGTGCCCCCCAGAGCAGGCGATCCTACAATGAGCAGTTCTTC
cdr3_aa: CAPQSRRSYNEQFF
j_call: TRBJ2-1
v_call: TRBV10-3
d_call: .
clone_size: .

cdr3_nt: TGCAGCGCGCAGGTCTCTGGGGCCAACGTCCTGACTTTC
cdr3_aa: CSAQVSGANVLTF
j_call: TRBJ2-6
v_call: TRBV29-1
d_call: .
clone_size: .

cdr3_nt: TGTGCCAGCAGTTTTGGGTCAGGGGGCGAGACCCAGTACTTC
cdr3_aa: CASSFGSGGETQYF
j_call: TRBJ2-5
v_call: TRBV28
d_call: TRBD1
clone_size: .

cdr3_nt: TGTGCCAGCAGTGAAGAGCCCTACAATGAGCAGTTCTTC
cdr3_aa: CASSEEPYNEQFF
j_call: TRBJ2-1
v_call: TRBV2
d_call: .
clone_size: .

cdr3_nt: TGTGCCAGTTCGACAGGGGAAATATGGTATGGCTACACCTTC
cdr3_aa: CASSTGEIWYGYTF
j_call: TRBJ1-2
v_call: TRBV19
d_call: TRBD1
clone_size: .

cdr3_nt: TGCAGTGCTAGAGATAGGACTAGCGGGAGCGGTGAGACCCAGTACTTC
cdr3_aa: CSARDRTSGSGETQYF
j_call: TRBJ2-5
v_call: TRBV20-1
d_call: TRBD2
clone_size: many

cdr3_nt: TGTGCCAGCAGTACGGGGTTTGGGCCCGGGGAGCTGTTTTTT
cdr3_aa: CASSTGFGPGELFF
j_call: TRBJ2-2
v_call: TRBV5-4
d_call: .
clone_size: .

cdr3_nt: TGTGCCACCAGCAGAGATCCCATGAGCAATCAGCCCCAGCATTTT
cdr3_aa: CATSRDPMSNQPQHF
j_call: TRBJ1-5
v_call: TRBV15
d_call: .
clone_size: .

cdr3_nt: TGTGCCAGCAGCGTAGGCTCAGGGGGCAATCAGCCCCAGCATTTT
cdr3_aa: CASSVGSGGNQPQHF
j_call: TRBJ1-5
v_call: TRBV9
d_call: .
clone_size: few

cdr3_nt: TGCAGCGCAGCTAATAGGGACAGACTAGGGGAGCAGTACTTC
cdr3_aa: CSAANRDRLGEQYF
j_call: TRBJ2-7
v_call: TRBV20-1
d_call: .
clone_size: many

cdr3_nt: TGTGCCAGCAGTGAAGCGGGAGGCACCGGGGAGCTGTTTTTT
cdr3_aa: CASSEAGGTGELFF
j_call: TRBJ2-2
v_call: TRBV6-4
d_call: TRBD2
clone_size: .